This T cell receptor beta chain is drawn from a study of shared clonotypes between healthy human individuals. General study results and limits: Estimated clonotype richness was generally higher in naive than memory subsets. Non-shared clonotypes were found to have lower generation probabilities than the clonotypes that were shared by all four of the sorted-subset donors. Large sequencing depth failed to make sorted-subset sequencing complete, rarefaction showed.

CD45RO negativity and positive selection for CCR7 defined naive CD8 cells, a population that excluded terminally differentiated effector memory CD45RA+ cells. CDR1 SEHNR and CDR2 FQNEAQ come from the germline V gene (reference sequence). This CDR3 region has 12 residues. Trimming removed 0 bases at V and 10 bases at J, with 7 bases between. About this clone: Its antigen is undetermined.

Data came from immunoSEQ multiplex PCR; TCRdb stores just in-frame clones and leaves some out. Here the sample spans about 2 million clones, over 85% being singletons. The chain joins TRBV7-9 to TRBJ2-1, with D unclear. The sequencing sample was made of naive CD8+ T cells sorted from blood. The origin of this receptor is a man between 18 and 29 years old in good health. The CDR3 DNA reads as TGTGCCAGCAGCTTAGCGGTCCGGGAGCAGTTCTTC. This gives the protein CASSLAVREQFF.